One and the same sample provided the 4 T cell receptor beta chains below, sequenced in a study of T cell responses to AZD1222 COVID-19 vaccine. Sequenced by immunoSEQ multiplex PCR; TCRdb stores in-frame clones only, minus some. In the table there are some 170,000 clones, approximately 92% of which are singletons. The specimen comprised peripheral blood, sampled on day 0 of AZD1222 vaccination. These receptors were collected from an adult in good health.

This chain joins TRBV29-1 and TRBJ1-4, with D tentatively TRBD1 (5 bases). The CDR3 sequence is 12 residues long. Germline V gene lookup returns CDR1 SQVTM and CDR2 ANQGSEA. The V gene lost 4 bases and the J gene lost 12 bases, with 15 bases spanning the gap. CDR3 protein: CSVGKGFGELFF. CDR3 bases: TGCAGCGTTGGAAAGGGGTTCGGAGAACTGTTTTTT.

The chain has TRBV2 and TRBJ2-1, with 8 bases that match TRBD2. This CDR3 comprises 19 residues. Germline values: CDR1 SNHLY, CDR2 FYNNEI. The V gene end was trimmed by 0 bases and the J gene end by 5 bases; junction bases not matched to a gene: 15. In DNA form, the CDR3 reads TGTGCCAGCAGTGAAGCGTTTCGGATAGCGGGATTTGGGGACAATGAGCAGTTCTTC. Residues: CASSEAFRIAGFGDNEQFF.

The CDR3 sequence: CASSLVSASNEKLFF. CDR3 DNA sequence: TGTGCCAGCAGCTTGGTTTCGGCGTCTAATGAAAAACTGTTTTTT. The gene calls are TRBV5-5 and TRBJ1-4; no definite D call. V lost 0 bases to trimming and J lost 3 bases, with 9 bases between them. Germline-derived CDR1 and CDR2 are SGHKS and YYEKEE (reference sequence). The CDR3 is 15 amino acids.

The chain uses TRBV29-1 and TRBJ2-7, with 11 bases fitting TRBD1. The CDR3 contains 12 residues. Per germline, CDR1 SQVTM and CDR2 ANQGSEA. Germline trimming cut 7 bases from V and 4 bases from J; bases unmatched to any gene: 3. The CDR3 coding sequence is TGCAGCGGGGGACAGGGGGAATACGAGCAGTACTTC. This gives the protein CSGGQGEYEQYF.